This T cell receptor beta chain is drawn from a study of lymphopenia after photon versus proton radiotherapy. Trimming removed 6 bases from V and 0 bases from J, with 15 bases in between. The germline CDR1 and CDR2 sequences are KGHSH and LQKENI. This CDR3 is built from 16 residues. Generated by immunoSEQ multiplex PCR, the TCRdb table keeps only in-frame clones and is missing some. The table has 30,000 to 40,000 clones, 90% to 95% seen once. For this clone: Its antigen is still unknown.

Study outcomes and limitations: Post-nadir diversity loss with photons came from oligoclonal expansion, particularly CD8+ Temra cells. Under photons, naive T cells and diversity fell while effector/memory populations rose.

The TCR originated in a man in his sixties with cholangiocarcinoma. The chain has TRBV18 and TRBJ2-1; maybe TRBD2 (5 bases). The starting material was peripheral blood, obtained from a patient treated with photon-based radiotherapy. CDR3 protein: CASSPSLTTSYNEQFF. The CDR3 DNA sequence: TGTGCCAGCTCCCCCAGCTTGACTACCTCCTACAATGAGCAGTTCTTC.